These 9 T cell receptor beta chains originate from one sample sequenced in a study of T-cell memory formation after mild COVID-19. A single record per CDR3 protein comes from TCRdb applying MiXCR to the 5' RACE reads. This sample has hundreds of thousands of distinct CDR3 sequences, with 20% to 30% found just once. Sequencing used PBMCs or a T cell subset sorted from them (not recorded which). Source of these receptors: an adult woman who had mild COVID-19 (a few samples of this study predate the infection). Cell type and time point are not known.

The rearrangement joins TRBV27 to TRBJ2-1; D is ambiguous. Germline-derived CDR1 and CDR2 are MNHEY and SMNVEV (reference sequence). CDR3 length: 12 residues. V was trimmed by 3 bases and J by 10 bases, leaving 10 bases between them. Written as DNA, the CDR3 is TGTGCCAGCAGTTTTGTAGGTTACGAGCAGTTCTTC. Protein: CASSFVGYEQFF.

The table lists this clonotype with a few counts. V and J are TRBV7-9 and TRBJ2-7; TRBD2 matches 9 bases. The CDR3 contains 16 residues. CDR1 and CDR2 from the germline V gene are SEHNR and FQNEAQ (reference sequence). J gave up 0 bases and V 1 base, and 4 bases lay outside the gene matches. The CDR3 here is CASSLGGLALSYEQYF. The CDR3, as DNA: TGTGCCAGCAGCTTAGGGGGACTAGCCCTCTCCTACGAGCAGTACTTC. The full variable domain, in which reference TRBV7-9 and TRBJ2-7 provide the parts outside the CDR3, is DTGVSQNPRHKITKRGQNVTFRCDPISEHNRLYWYRQTLGQGPEFLTYFQNEAQLEKSRLLSDRFSAERPKGSFSTLEIQRTEQGDSAMYLCASSLGGLALSYEQYFGPGTRLTVT.

This clonotype has a handful of counts. This chain links TRBV20-1 with TRBJ2-3; weak D call: TRBD2 (6 bases). V lost 0 bases and J 1 base, leaving 14 bases between the germline ends. This CDR3 has 16 residues. The germline V gene has CDR1 DFQATT and CDR2 SNEGSKA (reference sequence). As DNA, the CDR3 is TGCAGTGCTAGAGAATCTGTACTAGCCGGCACAGATACGCAGTATTTT. Its protein is CSARESVLAGTDTQYF.

This clonotype was found a few times. The chain has TRBV20-1 and TRBJ2-2; D possibly matches TRBD1 or TRBD2 (5 bases each). Germline CDR1 and CDR2: DFQATT and SNEGSKA (reference sequence). CDR3 length equals 15 residues. The V gene lost 6 bases and the J gene lost 6 bases, with 20 bases spanning the gap. CDR3 region: CSAGTAGIRAGELFF. In nucleotides, the CDR3 is TGCAGTGCAGGGACGGCAGGAATCCGGGCCGGGGAGCTGTTTTTT.

The sample holds a few counts of this clonotype. The chain has TRBV5-1 and TRBJ2-1, with TRBD2 identical over 8 bases. The CDR3 sequence is 15 residues long. Trimming removed 0 bases from V and 7 bases from J; junction bases left unmatched: 6. Germline V gene data show CDR1 as SGHRS and CDR2 as YFSETQ. The CDR3: CASSLVASGHNEQFF. As DNA, the CDR3 is TGCGCCAGCAGCTTGGTGGCTAGCGGGCATAATGAGCAGTTCTTC.

J is TRBJ2-3 and V is TRBV5-1; 7 bases are a match to TRBD1. This CDR3 is built from 14 residues. Unmatched junction bases numbered 2, after V lost 2 bases and J lost 2 bases. Germline CDR1 SGHRS, CDR2 YFSETQ. The CDR3 loop is CASSLDRDTDTQYF. CDR3 DNA sequence: TGCGCCAGCAGCTTAGACAGGGACACAGATACGCAGTATTTT.

V and J are TRBV19 and TRBJ1-2; 7 nucleotides align to TRBD1. This CDR3 comprises 11 residues. Unmatched junction bases numbered 2, after V lost 9 bases and J lost 4 bases. Germline V lookup: CDR1 LNHDA, CDR2 SQIVND (reference sequence). The CDR3 here is CASNRGYGYTF. CDR3 coding DNA: TGTGCCAGCAACAGGGGCTATGGCTACACCTTC.

The V call is TRBV5-1, the J call TRBJ2-3; TRBD2 matches 14 bases. J lost 1 base, V lost 3 bases, and 7 bases had no gene match. The CDR3 consists of 18 residues. CDR1 SGHRS and CDR2 YFSETQ come from the germline V gene. CDR3 region: CASSSGTSGSTGTDTQYF. Here the CDR3 DNA reads TGCGCCAGCAGCTCCGGGACTAGCGGGAGCACGGGCACAGATACGCAGTATTTT.

The chain employs TRBV14 and TRBJ2-1, with a weak D call TRBD1 (5 bases). The germline V gene encodes CDR1 SGHDN and CDR2 FVKESK. The V end lost 1 base, the J end lost 9 bases, and 7 bases lay between the germline ends. The CDR3 consists of 12 residues. The CDR3 spells CASSQGGPEQFF. CDR3 DNA sequence: TGTGCCAGCAGCCAAGGGGGCCCTGAGCAGTTCTTC.